This T cell receptor (beta chain) stems from a study of OX40 agonist ivuxolimab in advanced cancers. About the research overall: Treatment of patients was with ivuxolimab, an agonistic anti-OX40 (CD134) antibody. Among those enrolled, mean age was around 55 years (range about 23 to 90) and less than 90% were male.

Germline-derived CDR1 and CDR2 are MNHNY and SVGAGI (reference sequence). The CDR3 covers 14 residues. Between the trimmed V and J ends, which lost 2 bases and 5 bases, there was a span of 12 bases. Method: immunoSEQ multiplex PCR; TCRdb's copy keeps in-frame clones and lacks some. The table shows 50,000 to 60,000 clones, with 70% to 90% occurring only once. This sequence originates from an adult with an advanced solid tumor such as melanoma, head and neck, liver or kidney cancer. The chain carries TRBV6-6 and TRBJ2-5; D is undetermined. Sequenced here: CD4+ or CD8+ T cells sorted from blood, sampled in a trial of the OX40 agonist ivuxolimab. The CDR3 loop reads CASSYEASRETQYF. DNA for the CDR3: TGTGCCAGCAGTTACGAGGCCTCCAGGGAGACCCAGTACTTC.